This T cell receptor beta chain is drawn from a study of shared clonotypes between healthy human individuals. Donors included only healthy HIV-negative adults lacking recent acute infections or vaccinations. At the deep level, the assay was run. The table came from immunoSEQ multiplex PCR; TCRdb's copy has only in-frame clones and leaves some out. The table lists about 500,000 clones, roughly four fifths of them singletons, with around 12% in the top ten. Unmatched junction bases numbered 6, after V lost 2 bases and J lost 2 bases. Germline V gene sequence: CDR1 LGHNA, CDR2 YNFKEQ. CDR3 size: 17 residues.

Sequenced material: PBMCs. The receptor was isolated from a woman between 40 and 55 years old in good health. Some clones in this sample may be carry-over from other donors' samples. The chain recombines TRBV4-2 with TRBJ2-5; 12 bases line up with TRBD2. CDR3 amino acids: CASSQRSGLAGQETQYF. DNA of the CDR3: TGTGCCAGCAGCCAACGATCAGGACTAGCGGGACAAGAGACCCAGTACTTC.